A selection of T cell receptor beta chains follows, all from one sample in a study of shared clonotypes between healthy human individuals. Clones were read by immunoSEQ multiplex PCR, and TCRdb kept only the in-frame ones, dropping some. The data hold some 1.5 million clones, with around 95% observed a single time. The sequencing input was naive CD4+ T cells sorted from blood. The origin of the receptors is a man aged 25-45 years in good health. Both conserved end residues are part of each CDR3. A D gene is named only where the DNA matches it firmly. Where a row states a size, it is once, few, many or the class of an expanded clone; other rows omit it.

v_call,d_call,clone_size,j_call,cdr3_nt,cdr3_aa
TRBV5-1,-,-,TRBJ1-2,TGCGCCAGCAGCGCAACGGACACTTTTTCCAGCTACACCTTC,CASSATDTFSSYTF
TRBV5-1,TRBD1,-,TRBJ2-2,TGCGCCAGCAGATCGACAGGGGTTGAATCCGGGGAGCTGTTTTTT,CASRSTGVESGELFF
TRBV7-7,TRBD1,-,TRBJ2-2,TGTGCTAGCAGCTCCCGGACAGGGTGGAACACCGGGGAGCTGTTTTTT,CASSSRTGWNTGELFF
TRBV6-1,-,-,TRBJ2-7,TGTGCCAGCAGTGAAGCTCATCGATCACCTACCTACGAGCAGTACTTC,CASSEAHRSPTYEQYF
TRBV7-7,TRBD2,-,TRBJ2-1,TGTGCCAGCAGCTTAGCCCCCAACGGGAGGGGTAATGAGCAGTTCTTC,CASSLAPNGRGNEQFF
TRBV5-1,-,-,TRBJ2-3,TGCGCCAGCAGCATGCAGGGACTGGAATACACAGATACGCAGTATTTT,CASSMQGLEYTDTQYF
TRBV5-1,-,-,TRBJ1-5,TGCGCCAGCAGCTTAGGGGTAAGCAATCAGCCCCAGCATTTT,CASSLGVSNQPQHF
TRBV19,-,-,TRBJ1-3,TGTGCCAGCACGAATCGACCTGGAAACACCATATATTTT,CASTNRPGNTIYF
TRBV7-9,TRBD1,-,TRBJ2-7,TGTGCCAGCAGCTTGACAGGGTACGAGCAGTACTTC,CASSLTGYEQYF
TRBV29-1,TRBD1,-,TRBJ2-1,TGCAGCGGTGCGGGCTTTCGGGACAGGGGGAATGAGCAGTTCTTC,CSGAGFRDRGNEQFF
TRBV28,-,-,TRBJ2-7,TGTGCCAGCAGGTTCCAAGGGGCTTCCCCCTACGAGCAGTACTTC,CASRFQGASPYEQYF
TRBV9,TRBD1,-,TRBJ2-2,TGTGCCAGCAGGAGGGGGACAGCGAACACCGGGGAGCTGTTTTTT,CASRRGTANTGELFF
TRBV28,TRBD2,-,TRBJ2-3,TGTGCCAGCAGTCTAGCGGGAGTAGGCACAGATACGCAGTATTTT,CASSLAGVGTDTQYF
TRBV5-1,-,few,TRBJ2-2,TGCGCCACCAACGACCCCAGCGGGGAGCTGTTTTTT,CATNDPSGELFF
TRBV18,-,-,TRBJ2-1,TGTGCCAGCTCACCAGGGCGGGATCATGAGCAGTTCTTC,CASSPGRDHEQFF
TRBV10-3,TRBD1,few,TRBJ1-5,TGTGCCATCAGACAGGGGCTTAATCAGCCCCAGCATTTT,CAIRQGLNQPQHF
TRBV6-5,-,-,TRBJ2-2,TGTGCCAGCACGGGCGCCCAGGGGACCGGGGAGCTGTTTTTT,CASTGAQGTGELFF
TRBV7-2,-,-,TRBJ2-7,TGTGCCAGCAGCTTAGCGGGAGTGACCTACGAGCAGTACTTC,CASSLAGVTYEQYF
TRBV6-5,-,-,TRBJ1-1,TGTGCCAGCAGTTACGATTTCCAGGCAGGAGAAGCTTTCTTT,CASSYDFQAGEAFF
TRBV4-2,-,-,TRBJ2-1,TGTGCCAGCAGCCGCATCGTGGGAGAAGGCCAGTCCAATGAGCAGTTCTTC,CASSRIVGEGQSNEQFF
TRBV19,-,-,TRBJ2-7,TGTGCCAGTAGTCGGCGGGGGCGCGGTTACGAGCAGTACTTC,CASSRRGRGYEQYF
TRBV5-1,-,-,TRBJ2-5,TGCGCCAGCAGCTTTTCAGGGAACCAAGAGACCCAGTACTTC,CASSFSGNQETQYF
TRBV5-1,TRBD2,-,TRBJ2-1,TGCGCCAGCAGCTTCGTAGCGGGAGGGAATGAGCAGTTCTTC,CASSFVAGGNEQFF
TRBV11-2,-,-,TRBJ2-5,TGTGCCAGCAGCTTAAGCCATTCACTCCAAGAGACCCAGTACTTC,CASSLSHSLQETQYF
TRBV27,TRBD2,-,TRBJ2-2,TGTGCCAGCAGTTTACCTAGCGGGAGATTTAACGGGGAGCTGTTTTTT,CASSLPSGRFNGELFF
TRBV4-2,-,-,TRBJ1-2,TGTGCCAGCAAATCTGAGACGGGGCCGTGGGATGGCTACACCTTC,CASKSETGPWDGYTF
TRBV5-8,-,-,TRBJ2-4,TGTGCCAGCAGCCCTGTGGGAGTGGCCAAAAACATTCAGTACTTC,CASSPVGVAKNIQYF
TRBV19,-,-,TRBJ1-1,TGTGCCAGTAGCCCAAGGATGAACACTGAAGCTTTCTTT,CASSPRMNTEAFF
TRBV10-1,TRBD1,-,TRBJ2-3,TGCGCCAGCAGTGACGGGACAGTCACAGATACGCAGTATTTT,CASSDGTVTDTQYF
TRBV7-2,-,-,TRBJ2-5,TGTGCCAGCAGCTTAAGGCCGGGTGCCGTAGAGACCCAGTACTTC,CASSLRPGAVETQYF
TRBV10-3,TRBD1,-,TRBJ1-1,TGTGCCATCAGTGTGGACAGGGAGACTGAAGCTTTCTTT,CAISVDRETEAFF
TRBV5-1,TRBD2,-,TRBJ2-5,TGCGCCAGGCCGGGACTAGCGGTCGAGACCCAGTACTTC,CARPGLAVETQYF
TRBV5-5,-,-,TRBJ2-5,TGTGCCAGCAGATTGACCGGTACGCTAATACAAGAGACCCAGTACTTC,CASRLTGTLIQETQYF
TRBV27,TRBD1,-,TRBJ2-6,TGTGCCAGCAGTTTTAGGGGGCCTGGGGCCAACGTCCTGACTTTC,CASSFRGPGANVLTF
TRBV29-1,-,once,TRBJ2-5,TGCAGCGTTGAAGCAAGGTACCAAGAGACCCAGTACTTC,CSVEARYQETQYF
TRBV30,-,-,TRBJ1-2,TGTGCCTGGACTCGAGGACCCTCACGGGGCTATGGCTACACCTTC,CAWTRGPSRGYGYTF
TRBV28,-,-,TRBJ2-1,TGTGCCAGCAGTCTGGGGACTGACAACAATGAGCAGTTCTTC,CASSLGTDNNEQFF
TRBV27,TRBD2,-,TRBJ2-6,TGTGCCAGCCAGTTCGGGGGGGATCCTGGGGCCAACGTCCTGACTTTC,CASQFGGDPGANVLTF
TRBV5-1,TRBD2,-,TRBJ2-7,TGCGCCAGCAGCTCCGGGAACCTACCGGGGGGCTACGAGCAGTACTTC,CASSSGNLPGGYEQYF
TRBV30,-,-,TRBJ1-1,TGTGCCTGGAGTGTAAAGGGACGGAACACTGAAGCTTTCTTT,CAWSVKGRNTEAFF
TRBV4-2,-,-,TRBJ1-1,TGTGCCAGCAGCCCCCTCGGGGAGGGTAGAATGAACACTGAAGCTTTCTTT,CASSPLGEGRMNTEAFF
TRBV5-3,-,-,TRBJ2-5,TGTGCCAGAAGCTTGAACGCGGGGGAGACCCAGTACTTC,CARSLNAGETQYF
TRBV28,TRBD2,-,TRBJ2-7,TGTGCCAGCAGAGGACTAGCGGAATACGAGCAGTACTTC,CASRGLAEYEQYF
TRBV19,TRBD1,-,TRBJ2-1,TGTGCCAGTGGGCCAGGGGGTGGTCTAGGGTACAATGAGCAGTTCTTC,CASGPGGGLGYNEQFF
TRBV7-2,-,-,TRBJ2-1,TGTGCCACGGTTAGAAGGGACTTGCTAGCGAGGGATGAGCAGTTCTTC,CATVRRDLLARDEQFF
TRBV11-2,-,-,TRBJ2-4,TGTGCCAGCAGCCCTCATACCTTTCAGTACTTC,CASSPHTFQYF
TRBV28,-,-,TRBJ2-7,TGTGCCAGCAGTTTAACCCTGAACTACGAGCAGTACTTC,CASSLTLNYEQYF
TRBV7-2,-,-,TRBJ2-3,TGTGCCAGCAGCTTAGTACAGGGTAGCACAGATACGCAGTATTTT,CASSLVQGSTDTQYF
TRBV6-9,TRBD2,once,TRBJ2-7,TGTGCCAGCAGTTATTTACCGGGACTAGCGGGAGTCGGGTATTGGGAGCAGTACTTC,CASSYLPGLAGVGYWEQYF
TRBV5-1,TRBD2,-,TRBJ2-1,TGCGCCAGCAGCCGGCGACCCATGGGACTAGCGGGAGTTGGGGGGGACAATGAGCAGTTCTTC,CASSRRPMGLAGVGGDNEQFF
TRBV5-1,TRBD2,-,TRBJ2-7,TGCGCCAGCAGCTTATCCGAGGCGGGGACTAGCTACGAGCAGTACTTC,CASSLSEAGTSYEQYF
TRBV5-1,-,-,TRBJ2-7,TGCGCCAGCAGCTTGGACAGAAACGAGCAGTACTTC,CASSLDRNEQYF
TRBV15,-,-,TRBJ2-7,TGTGCCACCAGCAGAGATCGGGGATACGAGCAGTACTTC,CATSRDRGYEQYF
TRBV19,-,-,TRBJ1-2,TGTGCCAGTAGTATGGAGAGGGGGATCCAGGGTTATGGCTACACCTTC,CASSMERGIQGYGYTF
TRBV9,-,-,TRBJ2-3,TGTGCCAGCAGCTTCAGGTGGATGGGCACAGATACGCAGTATTTT,CASSFRWMGTDTQYF
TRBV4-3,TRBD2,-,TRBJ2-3,TGCGCCAGCAGCCAAGACCTGCTAGCGGGATTCGGGGGCACAGATACGCAGTATTTT,CASSQDLLAGFGGTDTQYF
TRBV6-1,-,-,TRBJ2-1,TGTGCCAGCAGCGGAGGGGCCTCCTACAATGAGCAGTTCTTC,CASSGGASYNEQFF
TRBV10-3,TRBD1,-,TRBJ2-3,TGTGCCATCAGTGAGCTGCGGACAGGGGCAGATACGCAGTATTTT,CAISELRTGADTQYF
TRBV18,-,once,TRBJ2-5,TGTGCCAGCTCCCTCCTACCGCCCGAAGAGACCCAGTACTTC,CASSLLPPEETQYF
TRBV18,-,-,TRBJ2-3,TGTGCCAGCTCACTCCAACGGGGCACAGATACGCAGTATTTT,CASSLQRGTDTQYF